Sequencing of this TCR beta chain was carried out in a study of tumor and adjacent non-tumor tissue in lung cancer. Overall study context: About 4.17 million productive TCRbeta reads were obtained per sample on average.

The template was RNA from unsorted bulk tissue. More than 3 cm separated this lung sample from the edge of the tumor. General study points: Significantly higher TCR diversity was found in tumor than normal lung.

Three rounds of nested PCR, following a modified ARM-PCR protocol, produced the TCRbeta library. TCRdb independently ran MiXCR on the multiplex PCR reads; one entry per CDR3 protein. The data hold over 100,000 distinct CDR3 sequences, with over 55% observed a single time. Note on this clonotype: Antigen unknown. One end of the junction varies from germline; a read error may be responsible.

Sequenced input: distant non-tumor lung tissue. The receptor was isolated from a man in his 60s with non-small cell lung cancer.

CDR3: CTSSQDRYEQYF. Here the CDR3 DNA reads TGTACCAGCAGCCAGGACAGATACGAGCAGTACTTC. The rearrangement links TRBV14 to TRBJ2-7; maybe TRBD1 (6 bases). Germline-derived CDR1 and CDR2 are SGHDN and FVKESK. This CDR3 region has 12 residues.